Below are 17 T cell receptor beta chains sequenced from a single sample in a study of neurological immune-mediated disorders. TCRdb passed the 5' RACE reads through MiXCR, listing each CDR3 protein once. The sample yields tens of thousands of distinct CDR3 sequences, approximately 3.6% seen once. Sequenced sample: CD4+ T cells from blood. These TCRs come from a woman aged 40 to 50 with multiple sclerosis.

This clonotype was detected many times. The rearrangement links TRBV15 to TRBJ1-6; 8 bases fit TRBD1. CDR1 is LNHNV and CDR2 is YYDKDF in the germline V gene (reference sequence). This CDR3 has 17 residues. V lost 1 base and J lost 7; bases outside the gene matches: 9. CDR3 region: CATSRGGQGARNSPLHF. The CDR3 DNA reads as TGTGCCACCAGCAGAGGAGGGCAGGGGGCCCGGAATTCACCCCTCCACTTT.

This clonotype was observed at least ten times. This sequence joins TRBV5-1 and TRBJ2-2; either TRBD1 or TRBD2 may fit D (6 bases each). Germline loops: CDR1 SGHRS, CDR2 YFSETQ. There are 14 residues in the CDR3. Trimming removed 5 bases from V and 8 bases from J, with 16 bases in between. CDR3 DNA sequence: TGCGCCAGCAGACCTCCTGGGGGGCCAGGGGAGCTGTTTTTT. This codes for CASRPPGGPGELFF.

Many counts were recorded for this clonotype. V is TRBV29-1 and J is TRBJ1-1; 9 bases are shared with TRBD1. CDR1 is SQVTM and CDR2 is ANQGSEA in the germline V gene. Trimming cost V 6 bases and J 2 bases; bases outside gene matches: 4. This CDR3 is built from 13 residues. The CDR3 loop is CSVGQGLNTEAFF. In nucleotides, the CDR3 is TGCAGCGTCGGACAGGGGCTTAACACTGAAGCTTTCTTT.

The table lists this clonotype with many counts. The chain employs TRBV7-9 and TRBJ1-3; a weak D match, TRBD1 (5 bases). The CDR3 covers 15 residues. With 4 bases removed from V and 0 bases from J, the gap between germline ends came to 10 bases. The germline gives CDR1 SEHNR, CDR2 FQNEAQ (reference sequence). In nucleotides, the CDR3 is TGTGCCAGCAGCTGGGACGGCGTCTCTGGAAACACCATATATTTT. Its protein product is CASSWDGVSGNTIYF. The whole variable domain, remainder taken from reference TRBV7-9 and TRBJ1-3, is DTGVSQNPRHKITKRGQNVTFRCDPISEHNRLYWYRQTLGQGPEFLTYFQNEAQLEKSRLLSDRFSAERPKGSFSTLEIQRTEQGDSAMYLCASSWDGVSGNTIYFGEGSWLTVV.

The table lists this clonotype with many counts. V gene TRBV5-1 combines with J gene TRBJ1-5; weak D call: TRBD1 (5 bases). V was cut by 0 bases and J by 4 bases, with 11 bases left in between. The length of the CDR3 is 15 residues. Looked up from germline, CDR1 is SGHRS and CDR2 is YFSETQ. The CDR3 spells CASSLGAGTNQPQHF. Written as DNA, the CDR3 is TGCGCCAGCAGCTTGGGGGCAGGGACTAATCAGCCCCAGCATTTT.

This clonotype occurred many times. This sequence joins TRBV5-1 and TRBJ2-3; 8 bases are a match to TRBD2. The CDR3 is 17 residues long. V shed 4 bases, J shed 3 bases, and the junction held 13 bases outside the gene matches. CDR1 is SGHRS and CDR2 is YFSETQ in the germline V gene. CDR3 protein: CASSPALSSGGTDTQYF. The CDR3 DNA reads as TGCGCCAGCAGCCCTGCGCTTTCCAGCGGGGGTACAGATACGCAGTATTTT.

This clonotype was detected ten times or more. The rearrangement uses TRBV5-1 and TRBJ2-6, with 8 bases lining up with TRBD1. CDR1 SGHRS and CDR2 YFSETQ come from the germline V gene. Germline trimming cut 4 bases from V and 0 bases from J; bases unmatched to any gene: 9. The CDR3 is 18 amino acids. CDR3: CASSRRQGSSSGANVLTF. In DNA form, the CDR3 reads TGCGCCAGCAGCCGAAGACAGGGGTCGAGCTCTGGGGCCAACGTCCTGACTTTC.

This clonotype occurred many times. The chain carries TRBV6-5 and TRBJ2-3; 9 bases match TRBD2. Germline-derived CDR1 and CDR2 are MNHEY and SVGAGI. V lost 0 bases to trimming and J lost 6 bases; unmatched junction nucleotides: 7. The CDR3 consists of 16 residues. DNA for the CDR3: TGTGCCAGCAGTTACTCCGGCGGGGGGGCCGTGGATACGCAGTATTTT. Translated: CASSYSGGGAVDTQYF.

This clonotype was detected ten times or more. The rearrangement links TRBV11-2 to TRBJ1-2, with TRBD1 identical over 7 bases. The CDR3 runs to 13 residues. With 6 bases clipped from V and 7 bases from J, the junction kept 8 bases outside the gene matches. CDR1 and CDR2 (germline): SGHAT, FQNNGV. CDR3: CASSNDRALGYTF. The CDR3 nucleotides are TGTGCCAGCAGTAACGACAGGGCCCTTGGCTACACCTTC.

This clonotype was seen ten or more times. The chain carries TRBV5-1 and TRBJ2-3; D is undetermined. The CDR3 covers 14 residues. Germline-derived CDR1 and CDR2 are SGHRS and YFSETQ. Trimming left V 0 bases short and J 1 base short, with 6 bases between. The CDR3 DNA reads TGCGCCAGCAGCTTGGGAGAGGGCACAGATACGCAGTATTTT. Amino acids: CASSLGEGTDTQYF.

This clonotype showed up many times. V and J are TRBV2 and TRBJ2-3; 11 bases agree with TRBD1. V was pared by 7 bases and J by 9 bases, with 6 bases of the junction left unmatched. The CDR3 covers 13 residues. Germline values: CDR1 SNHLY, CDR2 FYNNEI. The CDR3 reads CASNGQGAGTQYF. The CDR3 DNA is TGTGCCAGCAACGGACAGGGGGCTGGAACGCAGTATTTT.

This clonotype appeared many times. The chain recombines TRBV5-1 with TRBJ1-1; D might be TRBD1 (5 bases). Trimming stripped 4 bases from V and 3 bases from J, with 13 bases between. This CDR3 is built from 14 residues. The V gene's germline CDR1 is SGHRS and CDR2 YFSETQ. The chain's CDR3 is CASSAEGSYTEAFF. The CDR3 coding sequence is TGCGCCAGCAGCGCCGAGGGGTCGTACACTGAAGCTTTCTTT.

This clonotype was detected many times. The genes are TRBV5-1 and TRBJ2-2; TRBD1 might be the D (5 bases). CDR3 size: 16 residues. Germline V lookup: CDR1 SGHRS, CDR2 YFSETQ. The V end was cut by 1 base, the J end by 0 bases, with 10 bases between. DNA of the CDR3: TGCGCCAGCAGCTTGTTTGTGACAGCGAACACCGGGGAGCTGTTTTTT. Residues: CASSLFVTANTGELFF.

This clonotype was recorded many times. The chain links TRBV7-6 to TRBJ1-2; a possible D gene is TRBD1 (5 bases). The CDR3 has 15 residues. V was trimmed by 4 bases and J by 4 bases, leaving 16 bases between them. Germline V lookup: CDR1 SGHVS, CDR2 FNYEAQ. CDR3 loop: CASSSRQMIGYGYTF. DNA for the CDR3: TGTGCCAGCAGCTCCCGACAGATGATCGGCTATGGCTACACCTTC. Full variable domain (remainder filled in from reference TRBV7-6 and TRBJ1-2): GAGVSQSPRYKVTKRGQDVALRCDPISGHVSLYWYRQALGQGPEFLTYFNYEAQQDKSGLPNDRFSAERPEGSISTLTIQRTEQRDSAMYRCASSSRQMIGYGYTFGSGTRLTVV.

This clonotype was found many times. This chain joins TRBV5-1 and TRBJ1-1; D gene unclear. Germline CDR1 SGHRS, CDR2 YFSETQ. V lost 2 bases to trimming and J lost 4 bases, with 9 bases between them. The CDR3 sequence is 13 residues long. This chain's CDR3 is CASSFSGFTEAFF. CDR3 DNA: TGCGCCAGCAGCTTTTCGGGATTCACTGAAGCTTTCTTT.

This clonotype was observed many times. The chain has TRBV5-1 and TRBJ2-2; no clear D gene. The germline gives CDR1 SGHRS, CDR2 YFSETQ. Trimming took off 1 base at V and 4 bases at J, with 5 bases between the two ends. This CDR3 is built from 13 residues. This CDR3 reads CASSLSPTGELFF. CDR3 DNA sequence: TGCGCCAGCAGCTTGTCCCCCACCGGGGAGCTGTTTTTT.

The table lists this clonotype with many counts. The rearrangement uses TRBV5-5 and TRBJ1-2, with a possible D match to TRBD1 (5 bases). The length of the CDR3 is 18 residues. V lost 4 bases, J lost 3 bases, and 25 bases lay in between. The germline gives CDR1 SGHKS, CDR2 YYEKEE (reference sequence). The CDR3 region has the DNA TGTGCCAGCAGCCCTCTAATCCCCATGGGACGGGGGGACTATGGCTACACCTTC. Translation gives CASSPLIPMGRGDYGYTF.